The T cell receptor (beta chain) described here comes from a study of radiation and T cells in renal cell carcinoma. This CDR3 is built from 14 residues. V lost 7 bases, J lost 9 bases, and 17 bases lay in between. The germline V gene encodes CDR1 SGHRS and CDR2 YFSETQ. This table comes from immunoSEQ multiplex PCR, and its TCRdb copy is limited to in-frame clones, with some not included. The sample consists of roughly 58,000 clones, roughly 80% of them appearing once. Time point indicated: blood 4 weeks post-SBRT, at nephrectomy. Treatment: 15 Gy SBRT to primary tumor, nephrectomy 4 weeks later. The chain carries TRBV5-1 and TRBJ1-6; maybe TRBD1 (5 bases). This sample comprised blood, obtained from a patient whose treatment included radiotherapy and nephrectomy. The sequence was collected from a man in his sixties with renal cell carcinoma. As DNA, the CDR3 is TGCGCCAGCCGGGGCACAGGTGAAATTTCACCCCTCCACTTT. As protein: CASRGTGEISPLHF.